Listed below are T cell receptor beta chains from one sample, sequenced in a study of a mutant IDH1 vaccine in newly diagnosed glioma. These receptors have no known antigen. Produced via immunoSEQ multiplex PCR; TCRdb's table is partial and in-frame only. The data contain about 26,000 clones, around four fifths of them singletons. Sequencing used PBMCs, obtained from a glioma patient whose treatment included an IDH1 peptide vaccine. These receptors were obtained from a man aged 35 to 55 with glioma. Some clones in this sample may be carry-over from other donors' samples. The CDR3 runs from the conserved cysteine through the conserved F or W. D genes are given only for firm matches. Clone size is shown for a subset of rows, as once, few, many or a class of expanded clone.

j_gene | v_gene | abundance | d_gene | CDR3nt | CDR3aa
TRBJ1-2 | TRBV5-1 | few | TRBD1 | TGCGCCAGCAGCTTGTCGATTGACAGGGAAGGCTACACCTTC | CASSLSIDREGYTF
TRBJ1-5 | TRBV28 | once | - | TGTGCCAGCACACTAACGACGGATCAGCCCCAGCATTTT | CASTLTTDQPQHF
TRBJ1-2 | TRBV5-4 | - | - | TGTGCCAGCAGCACCGGACAGATGGAGGGCTACACCTTC | CASSTGQMEGYTF
TRBJ1-6 | TRBV19 | few | TRBD1 | TGTGCCAGTAGAGTCAGGGGGTTCGATAATTCACCCCTCCACTTT | CASRVRGFDNSPLHF
TRBJ2-2 | TRBV7-9 | - | TRBD1 | TGTGCCAGCAGCGACGACAGGGGGCTGGCCGGGGAGCTGTTTTTT | CASSDDRGLAGELFF
TRBJ2-7 | TRBV27 | - | - | TGTGCCAGCAGTTTATCTGGCGAGGCGGCCTACGAGCAGTACTTC | CASSLSGEAAYEQYF
TRBJ1-1 | TRBV13 | few | - | TGTGCCAGCAGCCAAGGGGAGAACACTGAAGCTTTCTTT | CASSQGENTEAFF
TRBJ1-1 | TRBV19 | - | - | TGTGCCAGTAGTGGCAGGGACACTGAAGCTTTCTTT | CASSGRDTEAFF
TRBJ1-2 | TRBV10-3 | - | - | TGTGCCATCAGGGGTGGCGGCTACACCTTC | CAIRGGGYTF
TRBJ1-1 | TRBV29-1 | - | - | TGCAGCGTTGAAGTAGGAGGGGAGGCTTTCTTT | CSVEVGGEAFF
TRBJ2-1 | TRBV10-3 | once | - | TGTGCCATCAGTGCAAGACAGTCTCCCTACAATGAGCAGTTCTTC | CAISARQSPYNEQFF
TRBJ1-2 | TRBV30 | - | - | TGTGCCTGGAGTGAGAGTTCCATCTATGGCTACACCTTC | CAWSESSIYGYTF
TRBJ2-2 | TRBV6-5 | - | - | TGTGCCAGCGGGGGCCATGAGGGCACCGGGGAGCTGTTTTTT | CASGGHEGTGELFF
TRBJ1-1 | TRBV7-3 | - | - | TGTGCCAGCAGCTTGGGGGGGTCCAGCACTGAAGCTTTCTTT | CASSLGGSSTEAFF
TRBJ2-4 | TRBV11-3 | - | - | TGTGCCAGCAGCTTAGATCGAGGGGGCATTCAGTACTTC | CASSLDRGGIQYF
TRBJ1-3 | TRBV29-1 | - | - | TGCAGCGTTGTCTCTCCCCTGGACCGCAGGAAATCTGGAAACACCATATATTTT | CSVVSPLDRRKSGNTIYF
TRBJ2-7 | TRBV29-1 | - | - | TGCAGCGTTGAAGATGGGTTTGAGCAGTACTTC | CSVEDGFEQYF
TRBJ2-2 | TRBV18 | once | - | TGTGCCAGCTCCCTACGGGGGGCGAACGGGGAGCTGTTTTTT | CASSLRGANGELFF
TRBJ1-1 | TRBV4-3 | - | - | TGCGCCAGCAGCCACAAAAATGGAGGAACTGAAGCTTTCTTT | CASSHKNGGTEAFF
TRBJ2-3 | TRBV19 | - | - | TGTGCCAGTAGCGTCAGCAGAATAGCTGCCGATACGCAGTATTTT | CASSVSRIAADTQYF
TRBJ2-2 | TRBV19 | - | - | TGTGCCAGTACTCCCCACGCGCTTCGGAGCACCGGGGAGCTGTTTTTT | CASTPHALRSTGELFF
TRBJ2-7 | TRBV7-6 | medium-sized | TRBD1 | TGTGCCAGCAGCGGACAGGGCTACGAGCAGTACTTC | CASSGQGYEQYF
TRBJ1-1 | TRBV11-2 | - | - | TGTGCCAGCAGCTTATGGGCTCTTAACACTGAAGCTTTCTTT | CASSLWALNTEAFF
TRBJ1-4 | TRBV2 | - | TRBD1 | TGTGCCAGCAGTCGGGACAGATCGGATGAAAAACTGTTTTTT | CASSRDRSDEKLFF
TRBJ1-4 | TRBV2 | few | - | TGTGCCAGCTCCTCGGAGGGGGCTAATGAAAAACTGTTTTTT | CASSSEGANEKLFF
TRBJ2-7 | TRBV5-6 | - | TRBD1 | TGTGCCAGCAGCTCCAGACAGGGGAATGAAGAGCAGTACTTC | CASSSRQGNEEQYF
TRBJ1-5 | TRBV19 | few | - | TGTGCCAGTAGTACCTGGGGGCCGGGACAGCCCCAGCATTTT | CASSTWGPGQPQHF
TRBJ1-6 | TRBV2 | - | - | TGTGCCAGCATTCCCCGAAAGGGGGGATGGAATTCACCCCTCCACTTT | CASIPRKGGWNSPLHF
TRBJ2-1 | TRBV10-3 | - | TRBD1 | TGTGCCATCAGTGAGTTGTCCCTCGACCAGGGGGATAAGTTCTTC | CAISELSLDQGDKFF
TRBJ1-1 | TRBV6-5 | - | - | TGTGCCAGCAGTCGGGGAGGGGCCCCGGTGGCTTTCTTT | CASSRGGAPVAFF
TRBJ1-1 | TRBV13 | few | - | TGTGCCAGCAGCTTTTGGAACACTGAAGCTTTCTTT | CASSFWNTEAFF
TRBJ1-2 | TRBV2 | - | - | TGTGCCAGCAGTTATGCCAGAAGCTTCACCTTC | CASSYARSFTF
TRBJ1-2 | TRBV28 | - | - | TGTGCCAGCAGTTCCCAGAGGAGACATAACTATGGCTACACCTTC | CASSSQRRHNYGYTF
TRBJ1-1 | TRBV4-3 | - | TRBD1 | TGCGCCAGCAGCCAGAATACAGGGGATTTGAGCACTGAAGCTTTCTTT | CASSQNTGDLSTEAFF
TRBJ2-7 | TRBV28 | few | TRBD1 | TGTGCCAGCTGTACCGTTTACGGGGACAGGGGACGCTACGAGCAGTACTTC | CASCTVYGDRGRYEQYF
TRBJ2-5 | TRBV6-5 | - | - | TGTGCCAGCAGTAAGCGCCAGCAAGAGACCCAGTACTTC | CASSKRQQETQYF
TRBJ1-2 | TRBV5-1 | - | - | TGCGCCAGCAGTTACACAGGGTCAGGAACTATGCGCTACACCTTC | CASSYTGSGTMRYTF
TRBJ1-3 | TRBV5-4 | - | - | TGTGCCAGCAGCTTGGGGGTTGGCTCTGGAAACACCATATATTTT | CASSLGVGSGNTIYF
TRBJ2-1 | TRBV5-6 | - | TRBD2 | TGTGCCAGCAGCTTGACAGCGGGGGGCTCCTACAATGAGCAGTTCTTC | CASSLTAGGSYNEQFF
TRBJ1-1 | TRBV9 | few | - | TGTGCCAGCAGCGTAGGTGGTCCTGAAGCTTTCTTT | CASSVGGPEAFF
TRBJ2-3 | TRBV6-4 | - | TRBD1 | TGTGCCAGCAGTGACTCAGGGGGCGCAGATACGCAGTATTTT | CASSDSGGADTQYF
TRBJ1-2 | TRBV6-1 | - | - | TGTGCCAGCAGTGTTACCCGGGAGAGGGGATACACCTTC | CASSVTRERGYTF
TRBJ2-7 | TRBV5-5 | - | - | TGTGCCAGCAGCTTGTACGACTACGAGCAGTACTTC | CASSLYDYEQYF
TRBJ1-2 | TRBV19 | - | - | TGTGCCAGTAGTATAGTAAGCCAGGGAGATGGCTACACCTTC | CASSIVSQGDGYTF